This TCR beta chain was sequenced during a study of persistence of HIV-infected CD4 T cells. Findings and limits, study-wide: Antigen-responding cells were enriched for degenerate expanded CDR3beta sequences.

Germline assignment: CDR1 LNHDA and CDR2 SQIVND (reference sequence). Trimming took 4 bases from V and 4 from J, leaving 19 bases between them. This CDR3 is built from 16 residues. This clone was detected only a few times. As yet, its antigen is unknown. The immunoSEQ assay was version 4, run in survey mode. TCRdb's table, derived via immunoSEQ multiplex PCR, lists solely in-frame clones and lacks some. The profile covers around 26,000 clones, with 74% appearing a single time and around 2% taken by the ten largest. Overlapping HIV-1 Gag 15-mer peptides at 1 ug per peptide per mL were used. CD4+ T cells upregulating both CD40 ligand and CD69 were sorted as responding cells.

The clonotype was recovered from an adult man with HIV who was CMV-seropositive. This sample comprised CD4+ T cells sorted from PBMCs after approximately 19-hour stimulation, obtained from a patient who received antiretroviral therapy. The chain is built from TRBV19 and TRBJ1-1, with D uncertain. The CDR3 reads CASSTDPLRVATEAFF. CDR3 nucleotide sequence: TGTGCCAGTAGTACCGACCCTCTCCGGGTAGCCACTGAAGCTTTCTTT.